Below are 10 T cell receptor beta chains sequenced from a single sample in a study of CD8+ T cells in alopecia areata. RNA was extracted and reverse transcribed into cDNA as the sequencing template. The table came from immunoSEQ multiplex PCR; TCRdb's copy has only in-frame clones and leaves some out. The data show some 42,000 clones, roughly 90% seen once. The treatment was: oral pan-JAK inhibitor, 5-10 mg twice daily. The sequences come from CD8+ T cells sorted from blood, collected at week 24, from a patient treated with tofacitinib. The origin of the receptors is a human donor with alopecia areata.

The J gene is TRBJ2-7, the V gene TRBV27, with D maybe TRBD2 (5 bases). CDR1 and CDR2 from the germline V gene are MNHEY and SMNVEV (reference sequence). The CDR3 totals 13 residues. V was shortened by 0 bases and J by 4 bases, with 7 bases between the two germline ends. The CDR3 is CASSLSSGYEQYF. The CDR3 bases are TGTGCCAGCAGTTTATCCTCGGGGTACGAGCAGTACTTC.

This clone was seen more than once but under ten times. This chain links TRBV29-1 with TRBJ2-7, with TRBD2 identical over 8 bases. V shed 6 bases and J 7 bases; nucleotides not matched to a gene: 17. Germline values: CDR1 SQVTM, CDR2 ANQGSEA. This CDR3 comprises 15 residues. This CDR3 reads CSVDSPTGTRDEQYF. In nucleotides, the CDR3 is TGCAGCGTCGATTCGCCTACCGGGACTAGGGATGAGCAGTACTTC.

The V gene is TRBV29-1, the J gene TRBJ2-1; D might be TRBD2 (6 bases). Per the germline V gene, CDR1 is SQVTM and CDR2 is ANQGSEA. The V end was cut by 1 base, the J end by 6 bases, with 13 bases between. This CDR3 comprises 14 residues. The CDR3 sequence: CSVEGPRESNEQFF. In DNA form, the CDR3 reads TGCAGCGTTGAAGGCCCTCGGGAGAGCAATGAGCAGTTCTTC.

In its sample, this clone was seen once. The CDR3 nucleotides are TGTGCCAGCAGTTTCCAGAGGGGTGGGGGTTACAATGAGCAGTTCTTC. Its translation is CASSFQRGGGYNEQFF. The chain links TRBV27 to TRBJ2-1; D could derive from TRBD1 or TRBD2 (5 bases each). The CDR3 runs to 16 residues. The V gene lost 3 bases and the J gene lost 4 bases, with 16 bases spanning the gap. Germline V gene lookup returns CDR1 MNHEY and CDR2 SMNVEV (reference sequence).

The genes are TRBV19 and TRBJ2-6; D call uncertain. The CDR3 covers 15 residues. V shed 5 bases and J shed 4 bases, with 12 bases lying between them. The germline V gene has CDR1 LNHDA and CDR2 SQIVND (reference sequence). DNA of the CDR3: TGTGCCAGTAGTCAAACGGGTTACGGGGCCAACGTCCTGACTTTC. As protein: CASSQTGYGANVLTF. Based on the CDR3 plus reference TRBV19 and TRBJ2-6, the full variable domain is DGGITQSPKYLFRKEGQNVTLSCEQNLNHDAMYWYRQDPGQGLRLIYYSQIVNDFQKGDIAEGYSVSREKKESFPLTVTSAQKNPTAFYLCASSQTGYGANVLTFGAGSRLTVL.

V usage is TRBV28 and J usage is TRBJ2-7; D is unresolved. Germline CDR1 and CDR2: MDHEN and SYDVKM. Deletions cut 4 bases from V and 3 bases from J, with 13 bases between. The CDR3 is 14 amino acids. The CDR3 nucleotides read TGTGCCAGCAGTTCCCGATCGGTGGGCTACGAGCAGTACTTC. As protein: CASSSRSVGYEQYF.

This clone appeared once. This chain connects TRBV7-6 to TRBJ2-7; TRBD2 agrees at 13 bases. Germline lookup yields CDR1 SGHVS and CDR2 FNYEAQ. Trimming at V came to 4 bases and at J to 4 bases, leaving 7 bases not matched to a gene. CDR3 length equals 16 residues. The CDR3 protein is CASSSELAGGRYEQYF. The CDR3 DNA reads as TGTGCCAGCAGCTCCGAACTAGCGGGGGGGCGGTACGAGCAGTACTTC.

This rearrangement joins TRBV27 to TRBJ2-1; 8 nucleotides line up with TRBD2. The CDR3 spans 15 residues. Germline CDR1 reads MNHEY; CDR2 reads SMNVEV (reference sequence). Trimming cost V 3 bases and J 4 bases; bases outside gene matches: 5. The CDR3 DNA reads TGTGCCAGCAGTTTCACTAGCGGCTTTTACAATGAGCAGTTCTTC. Translating it yields CASSFTSGFYNEQFF.

This clone was counted once. V and J are TRBV29-1 and TRBJ2-1, with D uncertain. Germline loops: CDR1 SQVTM, CDR2 ANQGSEA. The CDR3 runs to 12 residues. Trimming shortened V by 4 bases and J by 6 bases, and 10 bases separated the two germline ends. The CDR3 reads CSVGRASNEQFF. Here the CDR3 DNA reads TGCAGCGTTGGTAGGGCTAGCAATGAGCAGTTCTTC.

In DNA form, the CDR3 reads TGTGCCAGCAGTTTATCGGGACTAGCGGGGGCGGGTGGGACAGATACGCAGTATTTT. Translation gives CASSLSGLAGAGGTDTQYF. The V gene is TRBV27, the J gene TRBJ2-3, with TRBD2 matching over 14 bases. The CDR3 has 19 amino acids. Germline assignment: CDR1 MNHEY and CDR2 SMNVEV (reference sequence). Trimming cost V 0 bases and J 3 bases; bases outside gene matches: 8.